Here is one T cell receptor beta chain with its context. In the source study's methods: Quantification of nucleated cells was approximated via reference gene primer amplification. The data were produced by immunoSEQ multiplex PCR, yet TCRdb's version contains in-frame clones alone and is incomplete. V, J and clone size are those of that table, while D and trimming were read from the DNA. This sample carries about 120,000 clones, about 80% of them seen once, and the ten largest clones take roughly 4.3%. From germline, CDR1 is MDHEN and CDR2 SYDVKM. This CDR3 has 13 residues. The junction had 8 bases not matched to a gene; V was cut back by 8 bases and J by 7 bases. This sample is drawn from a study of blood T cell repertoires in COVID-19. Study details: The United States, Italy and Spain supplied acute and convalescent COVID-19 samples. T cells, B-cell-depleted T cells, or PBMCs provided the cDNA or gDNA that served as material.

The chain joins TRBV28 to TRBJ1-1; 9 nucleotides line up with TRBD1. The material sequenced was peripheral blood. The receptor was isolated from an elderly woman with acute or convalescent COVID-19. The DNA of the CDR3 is TGTGCCAGCCACCTGGGACAGGGAGATGAAGCTTTCTTT. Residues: CASHLGQGDEAFF.